This T cell receptor (beta chain) was sequenced during a study of blood T cell repertoires in COVID-19. Overall study: Whether acute or convalescent, the COVID-19 samples came from the United States, Italy and Spain.

Per the original methods: Estimation of nucleated cell counts was performed using reference gene primer amplification. Libraries were prepared by immunoSEQ multiplex PCR; TCRdb keeps only in-frame clonotypes and omits some of them. V and J calls and clone size come straight from that table; D and trimming were deduced from the DNA. The data hold 100,000 to 150,000 clones, with more than 75% observed a single time. Trimming removed 8 bases from V and 3 bases from J, with 11 bases in between. In germline, CDR1 is KGHDR, CDR2 SFDVKD. CDR3 length: 13 residues. The V gene is TRBV24-1, the J gene TRBJ2-3; TRBD1 might be the D (5 bases). This clonotype originated in a man aged 45-65 years with active COVID-19. Specimen: peripheral blood. CDR3 loop: CATMPRGTDTQYF. The CDR3 region has the DNA TGTGCCACCATGCCAAGGGGTACAGATACGCAGTATTTT.